These 10 T cell receptor beta chains originate from one sample sequenced in a study of metastatic and nonmetastatic thyroid tumors. Every patient underwent thyroid surgery untreated. TCRdb used MiXCR to call clones anew from the PCR reads. The sample contains about 32,000 clones, around a fifth of which appear only once. The sequenced material came from blood. All receptors come from a female donor with papillary thyroid cancer or a benign thyroid nodule (not recorded which). Some clones in this sample may be carry-over from other donors' samples.

This clone was seen many times. The genes are TRBV27 and TRBJ2-7; 10 positions agree with TRBD1. The V gene's germline CDR1 is MNHEY and CDR2 SMNVEV (reference sequence). The CDR3 is 14 amino acids. With V trimmed by 6 bases and J by 3 bases, 5 bases remained unmatched. The CDR3 DNA reads TGTGCCAGCAGACGGGACAGGGGAAACTACGAGCAGTACTTC. Translating it yields CASRRDRGNYEQYF.

This clone was recorded many times. The chain combines TRBV11-1 with TRBJ2-1, with 15 bases that match TRBD2. The junction had 3 bases not matched to a gene; V was cut back by 5 bases and J by 1 base. Germline-derived CDR1 and CDR2 are SGHAT and FQDESV (reference sequence). The length of the CDR3 is 17 residues. In nucleotides, the CDR3 is TGTGCCAGCAGCGGTGGACTAGCGGGAGGGTCCTACAATGAGCAGTTCTTC. This codes for CASSGGLAGGSYNEQFF. The variable domain in full, with the rest retrieved from reference TRBV11-1 and TRBJ2-1, is EAEVAQSPRYKITEKSQAVAFWCDPISGHATLYWYRQILGQGPELLVQFQDESVVDDSQLPKDRFSAERLKGVDSTLKIQPAELGDSAMYLCASSGGLAGGSYNEQFFGPGTRLTVL.

The table lists this clone with many counts. A much larger clone sits a single nucleotide away, making a read error possible. The sample contains more than one DNA sequence encoding this CDR3. The CDR3 DNA is TGCGCCAGCAGCCCCGCAGGGGAGTCTAACGAAAAACTGTTTTTT. It encodes CASSPAGESNEKLFF. This rearrangement joins TRBV4-1 to TRBJ1-4; the D gene is possibly TRBD1 (6 bases). Germline V gene sequence: CDR1 MGHRA, CDR2 YSYEKL. This CDR3 has 15 residues.

The CDR3 bases are TGTGCCAGCAGTTCACCCGGGACAGGGTACAATGAGCAGTTCTTC. Encoded protein: CASSSPGTGYNEQFF. The J gene is TRBJ2-1, the V gene TRBV28, with TRBD1 matching over 9 bases. The trim removed 4 bases at V and 4 bases at J, leaving 5 bases unmatched. Germline V lookup: CDR1 MDHEN, CDR2 SYDVKM. There are 15 residues in the CDR3. The entire variable domain, with the rest obtained from reference TRBV28 and TRBJ2-1, is as follows: DVKVTQSSRYLVKRTGEKVFLECVQDMDHENMFWYRQDPGLGLRLIYFSYDVKMKEKGDIPEGYSVSREKKERFSLILESASTNQTSMYLCASSSPGTGYNEQFFGPGTRLTVL.

The V and J genes are TRBV28 and TRBJ1-1; no reliable D call. Germline-derived CDR1 and CDR2 are MDHEN and SYDVKM. CDR3 length: 13 residues. V was pared by 6 bases and J by 8 bases, with 16 bases between. CDR3 DNA: TGTGCCAGCAGCAGTTTAGAAAAGTTCGAAGCTTTCTTT. As protein: CASSSLEKFEAFF.

The V gene is TRBV28, the J gene TRBJ2-7; D is uncertain. This CDR3 has 14 amino acids. CDR1 is MDHEN, CDR2 SYDVKM, per germline. Trimming removed 6 bases at V and 3 bases at J, with 15 bases between. CDR3 sequence reads: CASSPPRGFYEQYF. For the CDR3, the DNA is TGTGCCAGCAGCCCCCCCCGCGGATTCTACGAGCAGTACTTC.

This clone has ten or more counts. CDR3 region: CASTDPYRGEAFF. The CDR3 DNA reads as TGTGCCAGCACCGATCCCTACCGCGGTGAAGCTTTCTTT. The V and J genes are TRBV28 and TRBJ1-1, with unresolved D. CDR3 length equals 13 residues. Germline CDR1 is MDHEN and CDR2 is SYDVKM. V lost 7 bases, J lost 7 bases, and 16 bases lay in between.

The V gene is TRBV20-1, the J gene TRBJ2-7, with TRBD2 identical over 8 bases. With V trimmed by 6 bases and J by 6 bases, 13 bases remained unmatched. Germline-derived CDR1 and CDR2 are DFQATT and SNEGSKA (reference sequence). The CDR3 runs to 14 residues. The CDR3 reads CSAEGSGLEVEQYF. CDR3 nucleotides: TGCAGTGCAGAGGGATCGGGACTAGAGGTCGAGCAGTACTTC.

This clone showed up many times. The V and J genes are TRBV7-9 and TRBJ2-1; D gene unclear. The CDR3 extends over 13 amino acids. V gave up 1 base and J gave up 6 bases, with 7 bases separating them. Germline V gives CDR1 SEHNR, CDR2 FQNEAQ (reference sequence). CDR3 residues: CASSLEGRNEQFF. CDR3 DNA sequence: TGTGCCAGCAGCTTAGAGGGTCGCAATGAGCAGTTCTTC.

The V call is TRBV12-3 or TRBV12-4, the J call TRBJ2-2; 11 positions agree with TRBD2. This CDR3 spans 15 amino acids. V gave up 6 bases and J gave up 5 bases; unmatched junction bases: 5. CDR3 sequence (DNA): TGTGCCAGCAGACATAGCGGGGGGGGTACCGGGGAGCTGTTTTTT. Its translation is CASRHSGGGTGELFF.